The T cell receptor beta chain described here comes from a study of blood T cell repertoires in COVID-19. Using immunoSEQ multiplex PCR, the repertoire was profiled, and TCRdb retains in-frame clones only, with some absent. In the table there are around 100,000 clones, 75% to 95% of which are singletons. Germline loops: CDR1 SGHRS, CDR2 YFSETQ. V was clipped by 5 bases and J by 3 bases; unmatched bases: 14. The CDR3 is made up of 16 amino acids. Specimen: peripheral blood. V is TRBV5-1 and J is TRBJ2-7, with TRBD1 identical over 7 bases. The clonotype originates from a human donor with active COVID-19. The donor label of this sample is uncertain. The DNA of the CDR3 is TGCGCCAGCAGGGGTGATTCCGGGACAGTGAACTACGAGCAGTACTTC. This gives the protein CASRGDSGTVNYEQYF.